What follows describes a single T cell receptor (beta chain). Its antigen target is currently unknown. No base quality information exists; no much larger clone differs at one position. TCRbeta CDR3 regions were amplified from genomic DNA using the immunoSEQ Assay, a bias-controlled multiplex PCR. The original pipeline was this. The number of nucleated cells in each sample was estimated from the amplification of reference gene primers within the assay. To quantify the absolute abundance of each unique TCRbeta CDR3 rearrangement, sequence reads were collapsed and filtered. For each sample, productive Simpson clonality was calculated as the square root of Simpson's diversity index across productive rearrangements. The table was pulled from immuneACCESS by TCRdb, which kept in-frame rearrangements only. Such tables lose some clones; where checked, under half of the loss comes from unresolved V genes, and the rest has no known cause. That table supplies the V and J calls and clone size; D and trimming were determined from the DNA. The sample data list 200,000 to 250,000 clones, and just under 85% of these were observed just once. The ten largest account for 5% to 8% of the sample.

This entry is derived from a study of blood T cell repertoires in COVID-19 (dated by TCRdb to the early 2020s). In terms of the full investigation: Collaborator samples came from the United States, Italy and Spain and covered acute and convalescent phases of COVID-19. The repertoires were released in a freely available public database intended as a resource for research on the immune response to SARS-CoV-2. The samples were drawn from two sources: the first 160 participants of the ongoing ImmuneRACE study, and over 950 subjects contributed by 6 global collaborators. The material from the prospective study consisted of cDNA or gDNA derived from T cells, B-cell-depleted T cells, or PBMCs. A de-identified subject ID, COVID-19 status, age in years and sex were almost always included in the sample metadata. Subjects who had been exposed to COVID-19, were actively infected with it, or had recovered from it provided the deeply sampled blood TCRbeta repertoires that made up the dataset. Where available, HLA class I and class II types were obtained from metadata supplied by the sample provider rather than from assay-based typing. Study-level results and caveats: Clinical and demographic metadata were provided uncurated, with the amount varying by source and participant.

V and J are truncated by 4 bases and 8 bases respectively, leaving an intervening sequence of 15 bases. From a lookup of the germline V gene, CDR1 and CDR2 are KGHDR and SFDVKD. The CDR3 starts with the cysteine, ends with the phenylalanine, and has 14 residues. Left in the record is the CDR3 DNA by itself, 42 bases read in frame from the first base. Each collaborating institution followed its own protocols to collect whole blood in K2EDTA tubes. For TCRbeta analysis, collaborators shipped samples in one of three forms: frozen whole blood, isolated PBMCs, or DNA extracted from either of those sample types.

In this chain, TRBV24-1 is recombined with TRBJ2-3, with TRBD2 tentatively as D gene (5 bases match). The sample consisted of peripheral blood. The TCR was taken from a woman aged 55-69 years with active or convalescent COVID-19. The CDR3 amino acid sequence is: CATSEPEGRRTQYF. The DNA reads TGTGCCACCAGTGAGCCCGAGGGTAGGCGTACGCAGTATTTT.